Below, 32 T cell receptor beta chains from the same sample are listed, as sequenced in a study of T-cell memory formation after mild COVID-19. TCRdb passed the 5' RACE reads through MiXCR, listing each CDR3 protein once. The top ten clones hold around 12% of a sample with about 500,000 distinct CDR3 sequences, roughly 20% of them seen once. The sample taken for sequencing was PBMCs or a T cell subset sorted from them (not recorded which). These receptors were obtained from an adult woman who had mild COVID-19 (a few samples of this study predate the infection). Cell type and time point are not known.

This clonotype came up a few times. The chain combines TRBV2 with TRBJ2-7; D is ambiguous. The CDR3 contains 10 residues. V shed 6 bases and J shed 4 bases, with 4 bases lying between them. CDR1 and CDR2 (germline): SNHLY, FYNNEI. In DNA form, the CDR3 reads TGTGCCAGCAGGCTTTACGAGCAGTACTTC. Translated, it gives CASRLYEQYF.

V and J are TRBV6-2 or TRBV6-3 and TRBJ1-2, with D maybe TRBD1 (6 bases). The CDR3 is made up of 19 amino acids. V shed 6 bases and J shed 0 bases, with 26 bases lying between them. The germline CDR1 and CDR2 sequences are MNHEY and SVGEGT. The CDR3 region has the DNA TGTGCCAGCAGCCCCTCGACAGGACCCACTACAAAAGCTAACTATGGCTACACCTTC. Translating gives CASSPSTGPTTKANYGYTF.

The chain joins TRBV20-1 to TRBJ2-1, with 11 bases matching TRBD2. The V and J ends lost 3 bases and 9 bases, in that order; junction bases with no gene match: 10. CDR1 is DFQATT, CDR2 SNEGSKA, per germline (reference sequence). CDR3 length equals 15 residues. CDR3 sequence reads: CSASLTSGRIGEQFF. The CDR3 coding sequence is TGCAGTGCTAGCCTAACTAGCGGGAGAATCGGTGAGCAGTTCTTC.

This clonotype was detected only a few times. This sequence joins TRBV20-1 and TRBJ2-7; tentatively, D is TRBD1 (5 bases). Trimming shortened V by 0 bases and J by 0 bases, and 12 bases separated the two germline ends. Per the germline V gene, CDR1 is DFQATT and CDR2 is SNEGSKA (reference sequence). The CDR3 sequence is 15 residues long. Here the CDR3 reads CSARDHRQPSYEQYF. DNA of the CDR3: TGCAGTGCTAGAGATCATCGACAGCCCTCCTACGAGCAGTACTTC.

This clonotype came up a few times. The CDR3 protein is CASSFDWLAYEQYF. The CDR3 coding sequence is TGTGCCAGCAGCTTCGACTGGTTAGCCTACGAGCAGTACTTC. This chain joins TRBV5-6 and TRBJ2-7; D gene unclear. Germline assignment: CDR1 SGHDT and CDR2 YYEEEE. The CDR3 runs to 14 residues. The V gene lost 2 bases and the J gene lost 2 bases, with 11 bases spanning the gap.

This clonotype turned up a few times. The rearrangement links TRBV7-9 to TRBJ2-4; tentative D call: TRBD1 (7 bases). The germline gives CDR1 SEHNR, CDR2 FQNEAQ (reference sequence). The V and J ends lost 6 bases and 0 bases respectively, with 18 bases between them. There are 17 residues in the CDR3. The CDR3 here is CASSSAAGQLAKNIQYF. In nucleotides, the CDR3 is TGTGCCAGCAGTTCGGCCGCGGGACAGCTAGCCAAAAACATTCAGTACTTC.

This clonotype came up a few times. This sequence joins TRBV9 and TRBJ2-5, with D maybe TRBD2 (6 bases). V dropped 2 bases and J dropped 2 bases, with 13 bases sitting between them. In germline, CDR1 is SGDLS, CDR2 YYNGEE. This CDR3 has 15 amino acids. CDR3 DNA sequence: TGTGCCAGCAGCGTTTTAGGAGGGAAACAAGAGACCCAGTACTTC. Translated: CASSVLGGKQETQYF.

This clonotype showed up just a few times. The V call is TRBV7-2, the J call TRBJ2-7; 7 bases line up with TRBD2. The CDR3 has 14 amino acids. Germline CDR1 reads SGHTA; CDR2 reads FQGNSA. The trim removed 7 bases at V and 3 bases at J, leaving 9 bases unmatched. The CDR3 sequence is CASTTTGGGYEQYF. CDR3 nucleotide sequence: TGTGCCAGCACTACCACGGGCGGGGGCTACGAGCAGTACTTC.

V gene TRBV2 combines with J gene TRBJ1-4; tentative D call: TRBD1 (5 bases). The CDR3 spans 13 residues. V gave up 11 bases and J gave up 7 bases, with 17 bases separating them. Germline values: CDR1 SNHLY, CDR2 FYNNEI. The CDR3, as DNA: TGTGCCGGGAGTCAGGTTGGGGGTGAAAAACTGTTTTTT. This translates into CAGSQVGGEKLFF.

This clonotype was seen ten or more times. The chain combines TRBV9 with TRBJ2-1; 8 bases are shared with TRBD2. CDR1 and CDR2 from the germline V gene are SGDLS and YYNGEE. After removal of 0 bases from V and 8 bases from J, the junction contained 13 bases not matched to a gene. This CDR3 has 17 amino acids. DNA for the CDR3: TGTGCCAGCAGCGTAGGGAACGGGGGGGCCGTTCGCGATGAGCAGTTCTTC. Amino acids: CASSVGNGGAVRDEQFF.

The V and J genes are TRBV4-1 and TRBJ2-7; 7 bases are a match to TRBD1. The CDR3 contains 16 residues. Trimming took 2 bases from V and 3 from J; bases not matched to a gene: 10. In germline, CDR1 is MGHRA, CDR2 YSYEKL. The CDR3 sequence is CASSQTNSRGYYEQYF. CDR3 nucleotide sequence: TGCGCCAGCAGCCAAACTAACAGCAGGGGGTACTACGAGCAGTACTTC.

In its sample, this clonotype was seen a few times. This sequence joins TRBV20-1 and TRBJ1-6, with TRBD1 identical over 8 bases. This CDR3 has 16 amino acids. Germline lookup yields CDR1 DFQATT and CDR2 SNEGSKA (reference sequence). Germline trimming cut 6 bases from V and 9 bases from J; bases unmatched to any gene: 16. This CDR3 is CSASIWAQGDSSPLHF. The DNA of the CDR3 is TGCAGTGCCTCCATTTGGGCACAGGGGGATAGTTCACCCCTCCACTTT.

This clonotype was observed a handful of times. The J gene is TRBJ2-2, the V gene TRBV14, with D perhaps TRBD1 (6 bases). V lost 0 bases, J lost 6 bases, and 8 bases lay in between. This CDR3 has 14 amino acids. Germline CDR1 SGHDN, CDR2 FVKESK. The DNA for the CDR3 is TGTGCCAGCAGCCAAGATCGACAGGCCGGGGAGCTGTTTTTT. It translates to CASSQDRQAGELFF.

This rearrangement joins TRBV5-5 to TRBJ1-1, with 7 bases identical to TRBD1. This CDR3 has 13 amino acids. The junction had 7 bases not matched to a gene; V was cut back by 2 bases and J by 9 bases. Germline V CDR1 and CDR2: SGHKS, YYEKEE (reference sequence). The DNA of the CDR3 is TGTGCCAGCAGCTTTTTCCGGGACAGACAAGCTTTCTTT. It codes for CASSFFRDRQAFF. Based on the CDR3 plus reference TRBV5-5 and TRBJ1-1, the full variable domain is DAGVTQSPTHLIKTRGQQVTLRCSPISGHKSVSWYQQVLGQGPQFIFQYYEKEERGRGNFPDRFSARQFPNYSSELNVNALLLGDSALYLCASSFFRDRQAFFGQGTRLTVV.

This clonotype was seen a few times. This rearrangement joins TRBV6-2 or TRBV6-3 to TRBJ1-5; TRBD1 matches 7 bases. The CDR3 is 16 residues long. Germline trimming cut 2 bases from V and 4 bases from J; bases unmatched to any gene: 8. CDR1 is MNHEY and CDR2 is SVGEGT in the germline V gene. This CDR3 is CASSYPGQVGNQPQHF. As DNA, the CDR3 is TGTGCCAGCAGTTACCCTGGACAGGTAGGGAATCAGCCCCAGCATTTT.

The V call is TRBV5-6, the J call TRBJ2-7; D is ambiguous. Trimming took 0 bases from V and 2 from J, leaving 12 bases between them. Germline lookup yields CDR1 SGHDT and CDR2 YYEEEE. The CDR3 consists of 15 residues. The CDR3 protein is CASSLGQTLTYEQYF. As DNA, the CDR3 is TGTGCCAGCAGCTTGGGCCAGACCCTTACCTACGAGCAGTACTTC.

This clonotype has a count of ten or more. V is TRBV4-1 and J is TRBJ2-7, with TRBD1 identical over 11 bases. Germline CDR1 is MGHRA and CDR2 is YSYEKL. The V gene end was trimmed by 4 bases and the J gene end by 5 bases; junction bases not matched to a gene: 7. The CDR3 length is 15 residues. The CDR3 DNA is TGCGCCAGCAGCCCCAAGGGACAGGGGGATCACGAGCAGTACTTC. Protein: CASSPKGQGDHEQYF.

The genes are TRBV6-2 or TRBV6-3 and TRBJ1-5, with D tentatively TRBD1 (5 bases). CDR1 and CDR2 (germline): MNHEY, SVGEGT. The germline V and J ends were trimmed by 2 bases and 7 bases, with 15 bases remaining between them. The CDR3 covers 15 residues. CDR3 loop: CASSYPNAGGQPQHF. The CDR3, as DNA: TGTGCCAGCAGTTACCCAAATGCCGGGGGACAGCCCCAGCATTTT.

The chain is built from TRBV13 and TRBJ1-4, with D hard to call. This CDR3 comprises 14 residues. Per germline, CDR1 PRHDT and CDR2 FYEKMQ (reference sequence). Trimming cost V 6 bases and J 6 bases, with 14 bases left between them. The CDR3 bases are TGTGCCAGCAGTTCACGTGAGGGTGATGAAAAACTGTTTTTT. This translates into CASSSREGDEKLFF.

The J gene is TRBJ1-2, the V gene TRBV29-1, with D perhaps TRBD1 (5 bases). The CDR3 runs 14 residues. V lost 7 bases and J lost 2, with 17 bases in between. CDR1 and CDR2 from the germline V gene are SQVTM and ANQGSEA. The CDR3 region is CSGIEWGQNYGYTF. CDR3 DNA sequence: TGCAGCGGTATAGAATGGGGCCAGAACTATGGCTACACCTTC.

This chain uses TRBV5-1 with TRBJ2-2, with D perhaps matching TRBD1 or TRBD2 (6 bases each). The V end was cut by 2 bases, the J end by 3 bases, with 14 bases between. CDR3 length equals 16 residues. Germline V gene sequence: CDR1 SGHRS, CDR2 YFSETQ. The CDR3 spells CASSFLNGGDTGELFF. The DNA for the CDR3 is TGCGCCAGCAGCTTTCTAAACGGGGGCGACACCGGGGAGCTGTTTTTT. Variable domain in full (rest from reference TRBV5-1 and TRBJ2-2): KAGVTQTPRYLIKTRGQQVTLSCSPISGHRSVSWYQQTPGQGLQFLFEYFSETQRNKGNFPGRFSGRQFSNSRSEMNVSTLELGDSALYLCASSFLNGGDTGELFFGEGSRLTVL.

This chain links TRBV29-1 with TRBJ1-2; 9 positions agree with TRBD1. J gave up 7 bases and V 1 base, and 7 bases lay outside the gene matches. Germline values: CDR1 SQVTM, CDR2 ANQGSEA. The CDR3 contains 14 residues. CDR3 nucleotide sequence: TGCAGCGTTGAAGGGACAGGGGAATGGAGTGGCTACACCTTC. It encodes CSVEGTGEWSGYTF.

This clonotype turned up a few times. This chain links TRBV30 with TRBJ2-3, with 7 bases that match TRBD2. Per germline, CDR1 GTSNPN and CDR2 SVGIG (reference sequence). The CDR3 sequence is 14 residues long. V lost 1 base, J lost 3 bases, and 4 bases stayed unmatched. CDR3 DNA sequence: TGTGCCTGGAGTGCCAGCGGGATTACAGATACGCAGTATTTT. Protein product: CAWSASGITDTQYF. Together with reference TRBV30 and TRBJ2-3, the CDR3 gives the full variable domain: SQTIHQWPATLVQPVGSPLSLECTVEGTSNPNLYWYRQAAGRGLQLLFYSVGIGQISSEVPQNLSASRPQDRQFILSSKKLLLSDSGFYLCAWSASGITDTQYFGPGTRLTVL.

The chain recombines TRBV21-1 with TRBJ2-1; the listed D gene, TRBD2, was not tested against the DNA. TRBV21-1 counts as a pseudogene. The CDR3 runs to 18 residues. The CDR3 reads CASSKLPNLSGGRNEQFF. In nucleotides, the CDR3 is TGTGCCAGCAGCAAACTCCCGAATCTTAGCGGGGGAAGGAATGAGCAGTTCTTC.

This chain links TRBV4-3 with TRBJ2-2, with 7 bases fitting TRBD2. The germline V gene encodes CDR1 LGHNA and CDR2 YSLEER. With V trimmed by 0 bases and J by 13 bases, 11 bases remained unmatched. The CDR3 runs to 15 residues. CDR3: CASSQEEWRERGLFF. The DNA of the CDR3 is TGCGCCAGCAGCCAAGAAGAATGGCGGGAGAGAGGGCTGTTTTTT.

The chain recombines TRBV7-9 with TRBJ2-3, with D maybe TRBD2 (6 bases). The germline V gene has CDR1 SEHNR and CDR2 FQNEAQ (reference sequence). V lost 1 base, J lost 3 bases, and 14 bases lay in between. CDR3 length: 16 residues. Here the CDR3 reads CASSLEIGSVTDTQYF. The DNA of the CDR3 is TGTGCCAGCAGCTTAGAGATCGGGAGCGTGACAGATACGCAGTATTTT.

The chain couples TRBV5-1 to TRBJ1-1; D unresolved. Germline values: CDR1 SGHRS, CDR2 YFSETQ. V was cut by 0 bases and J by 5 bases, with 8 bases left in between. CDR3 length: 13 amino acids. CDR3 DNA: TGCGCCAGCAGCTTGGATCCGAGGACTGAAGCTTTCTTT. Amino acids: CASSLDPRTEAFF.

At least ten counts were recorded for this clonotype. The rearrangement uses TRBV7-2 and TRBJ2-3; D is possibly TRBD1 (6 bases). The germline V and J ends were trimmed by 2 bases and 9 bases, with 12 bases remaining between them. The CDR3 consists of 13 residues. Per the germline V gene, CDR1 is SGHTA and CDR2 is FQGNSA. CDR3 region: CASSLSGQTTQYF. The CDR3 coding sequence is TGTGCCAGCAGCTTAAGTGGACAGACAACGCAGTATTTT.

This clonotype was seen a handful of times. The genes are TRBV5-1 and TRBJ2-5, with D possibly being TRBD1 (6 bases). Germline assignment: CDR1 SGHRS and CDR2 YFSETQ. V was cut by 4 bases and J by 5 bases, with 12 bases left in between. This CDR3 region has 13 residues. The CDR3 protein is CASSPGQYETQYF. The CDR3 nucleotides are TGCGCCAGCAGCCCCGGACAGTATGAGACCCAGTACTTC.

Only a few counts were recorded for this clonotype. The J gene is TRBJ1-5, the V gene TRBV5-1; D not certain. The germline gives CDR1 SGHRS, CDR2 YFSETQ. Trimming took off 0 bases at V and 0 bases at J, with 10 bases between the two ends. CDR3 length: 16 residues. The CDR3 sequence is CASSLAGSYSNQPQHF. For the CDR3, the DNA is TGCGCCAGCAGCTTGGCAGGTTCCTATAGCAATCAGCCCCAGCATTTT.

This clonotype was detected a few times. The chain is built from TRBV5-1 and TRBJ2-3; D might be TRBD1 or TRBD2, each matching 6 bases. Trimming pared 7 bases from V and 4 bases from J, leaving 19 bases between. CDR1 and CDR2 (germline): SGHRS, YFSETQ. This CDR3 contains 15 residues. The CDR3 sequence is CASERARRGADTQYF. CDR3 DNA: TGCGCCAGCGAACGGGCCCGGAGGGGGGCAGATACGCAGTATTTT.

The V and J genes are TRBV21-1 and TRBJ2-5; the DNA was not compared with TRBD2, the D call given in the table. TRBV21-1 corresponds to a pseudogene. This CDR3 region has 11 residues. Here the CDR3 DNA reads TGTGCCAGCAGCAAAGCCCAGCGGGAGGACTTC. Protein: CASSKAQREDF.